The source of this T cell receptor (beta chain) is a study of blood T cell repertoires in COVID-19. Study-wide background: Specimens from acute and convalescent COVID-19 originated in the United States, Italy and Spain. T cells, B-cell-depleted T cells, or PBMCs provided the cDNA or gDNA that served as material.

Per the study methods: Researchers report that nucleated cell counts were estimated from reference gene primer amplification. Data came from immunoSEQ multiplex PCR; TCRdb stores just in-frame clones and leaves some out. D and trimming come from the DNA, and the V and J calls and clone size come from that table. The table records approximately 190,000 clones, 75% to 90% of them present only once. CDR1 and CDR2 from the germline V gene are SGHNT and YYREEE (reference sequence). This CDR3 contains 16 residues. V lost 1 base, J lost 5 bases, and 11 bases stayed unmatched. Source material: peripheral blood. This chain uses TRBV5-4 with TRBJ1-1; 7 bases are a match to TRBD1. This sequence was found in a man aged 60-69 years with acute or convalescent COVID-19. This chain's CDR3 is CASSLYKGAGRTEAFF. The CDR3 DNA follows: TGTGCCAGCAGCTTGTATAAGGGGGCAGGGCGTACTGAAGCTTTCTTT.